This TCR beta chain is drawn from a study of blood T cell repertoires in COVID-19. Turning to the study itself: Researchers got acute and convalescent COVID-19 samples from the United States, Italy and Spain.

V dropped 3 bases and J dropped 6 bases, with 5 bases sitting between them. The CDR3 is 12 amino acids. Sequenced by immunoSEQ multiplex PCR; TCRdb stores in-frame clones only, minus some. The profile covers about 210,000 clones, with about 83% appearing a single time and about 8% taken by the ten largest. A note on this clone: It is likely a read error: a sequence one base away is far more abundant. Other DNA sequences in the sample encode the same CDR3.

The source is a woman aged 45-60 years with active or convalescent COVID-19. Sequencing was done on a sample of peripheral blood. This chain links TRBV12-3 or TRBV12-4 with TRBJ2-2; D gene unclear. CDR3 sequence (DNA): TGTGCCAGCAGTTTCTTTCCCGGGGAGCTGTTTTTT. Its translation: CASSFFPGELFF.